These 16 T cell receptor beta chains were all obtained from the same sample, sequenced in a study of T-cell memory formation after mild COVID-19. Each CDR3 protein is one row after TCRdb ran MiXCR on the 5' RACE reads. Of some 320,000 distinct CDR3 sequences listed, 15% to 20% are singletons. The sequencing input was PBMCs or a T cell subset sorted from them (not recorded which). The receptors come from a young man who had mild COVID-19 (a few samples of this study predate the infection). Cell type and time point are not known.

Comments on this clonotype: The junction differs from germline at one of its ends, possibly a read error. CDR3 in amino acids: CASSYFGTEDFF. In DNA, the CDR3 is TGTGCCAGCAGTTATTTTGGGACAGAAGATTTCTTT. The rearrangement uses TRBV6-2 or TRBV6-3 and TRBJ1-1; 7 nucleotides align to TRBD1. Per germline, CDR1 MNHEY and CDR2 SVGEGT. The CDR3 length is 12 residues.

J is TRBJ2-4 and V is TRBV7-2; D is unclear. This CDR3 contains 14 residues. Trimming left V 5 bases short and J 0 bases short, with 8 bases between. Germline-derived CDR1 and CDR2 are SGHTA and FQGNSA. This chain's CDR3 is CASSVGIAKNIQYF. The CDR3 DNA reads TGTGCCAGCAGCGTCGGAATAGCCAAAAACATTCAGTACTTC.

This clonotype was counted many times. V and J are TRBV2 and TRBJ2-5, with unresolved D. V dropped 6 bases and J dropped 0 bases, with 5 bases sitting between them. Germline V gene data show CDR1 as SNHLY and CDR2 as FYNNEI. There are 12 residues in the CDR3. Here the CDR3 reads CASRQYQETQYF. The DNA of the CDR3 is TGTGCCAGCAGACAGTACCAAGAGACCCAGTACTTC.

In DNA, the CDR3 is TGCAGCGTTGAGGACAGGGGGGGAACTGAAGCTTTCTTT. Its protein product is CSVEDRGGTEAFF. The chain recombines TRBV29-1 with TRBJ1-1, with TRBD1 matching 10 bases. J gave up 5 bases and V 3 bases, and 3 bases lay outside the gene matches. This CDR3 region has 13 residues. Germline V lookup: CDR1 SQVTM, CDR2 ANQGSEA.

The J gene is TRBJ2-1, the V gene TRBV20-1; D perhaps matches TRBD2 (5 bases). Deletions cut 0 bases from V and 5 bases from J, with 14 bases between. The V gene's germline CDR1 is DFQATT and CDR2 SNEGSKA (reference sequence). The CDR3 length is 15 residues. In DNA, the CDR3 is TGCAGTGCTAGAGATGGAGGCGGGCGAAACAATGAGCAGTTCTTC. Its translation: CSARDGGGRNNEQFF.

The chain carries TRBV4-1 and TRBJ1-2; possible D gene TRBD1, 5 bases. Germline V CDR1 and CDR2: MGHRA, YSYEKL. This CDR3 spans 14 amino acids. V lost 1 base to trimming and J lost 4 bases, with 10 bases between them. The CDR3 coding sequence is TGCGCCAGCAGCCAAGCTTTCGGGACCTATGGCTACACCTTC. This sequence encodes CASSQAFGTYGYTF.

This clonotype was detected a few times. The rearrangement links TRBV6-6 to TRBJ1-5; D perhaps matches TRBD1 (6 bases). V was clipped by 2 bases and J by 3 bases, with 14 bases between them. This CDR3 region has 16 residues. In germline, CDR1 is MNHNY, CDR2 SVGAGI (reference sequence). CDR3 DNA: TGTGCCAGCAGTTACGGAAGGACAGCCTTCAATCAGCCCCAGCATTTT. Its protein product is CASSYGRTAFNQPQHF.

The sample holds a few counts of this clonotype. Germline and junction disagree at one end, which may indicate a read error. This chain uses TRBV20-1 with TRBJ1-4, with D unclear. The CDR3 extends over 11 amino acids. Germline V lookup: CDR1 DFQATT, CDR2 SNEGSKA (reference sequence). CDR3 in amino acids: CSARDSPGMEF. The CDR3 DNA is TGCAGTGCTAGAGATTCCCCTGGGATGGAATTT.

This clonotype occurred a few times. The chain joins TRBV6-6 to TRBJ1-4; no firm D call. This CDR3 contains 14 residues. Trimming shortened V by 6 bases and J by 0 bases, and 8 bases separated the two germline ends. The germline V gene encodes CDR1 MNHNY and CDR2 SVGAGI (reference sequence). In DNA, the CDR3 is TGTGCCAGCAGAGAACTTGCAACTAATGAAAAACTGTTTTTT. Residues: CASRELATNEKLFF.

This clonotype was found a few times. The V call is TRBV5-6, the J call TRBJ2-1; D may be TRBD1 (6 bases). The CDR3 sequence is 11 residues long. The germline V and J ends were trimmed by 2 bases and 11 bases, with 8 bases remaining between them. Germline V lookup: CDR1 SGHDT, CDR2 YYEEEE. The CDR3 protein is CASSFGQKQFF. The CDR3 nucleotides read TGTGCCAGCAGCTTCGGACAGAAGCAGTTCTTC.

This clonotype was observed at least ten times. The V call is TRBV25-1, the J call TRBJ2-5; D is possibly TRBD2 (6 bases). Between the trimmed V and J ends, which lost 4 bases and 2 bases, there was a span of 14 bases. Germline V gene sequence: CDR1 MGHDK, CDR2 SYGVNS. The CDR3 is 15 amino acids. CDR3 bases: TGTGCCAGCAGTGGGGATAGCGGCGCACAAGAGACCCAGTACTTC. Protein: CASSGDSGAQETQYF.

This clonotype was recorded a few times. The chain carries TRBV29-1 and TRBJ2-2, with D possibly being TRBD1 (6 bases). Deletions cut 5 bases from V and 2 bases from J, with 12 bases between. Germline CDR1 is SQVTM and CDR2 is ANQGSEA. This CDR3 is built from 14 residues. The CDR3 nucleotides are TGCAGCGTTCTTACAGGGATAAACACCGGGGAGCTGTTTTTT. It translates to CSVLTGINTGELFF.

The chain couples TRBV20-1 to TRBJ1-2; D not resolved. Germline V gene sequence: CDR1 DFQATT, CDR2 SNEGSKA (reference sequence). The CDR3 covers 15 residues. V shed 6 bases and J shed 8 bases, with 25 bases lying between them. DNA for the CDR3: TGCAGTGCCTCCATAGGAGGTAGCGGGCAAGGAGGCTACACCTTC. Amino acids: CSASIGGSGQGGYTF.

Written as DNA, the CDR3 is TGTGCCAGCAGTTCTACCCCAAGTCCTCTCACTGAAGCTTTCTTT. Encoded protein: CASSSTPSPLTEAFF. This rearrangement joins TRBV28 to TRBJ1-1, with D unresolved. The germline CDR1 and CDR2 sequences are MDHEN and SYDVKM. CDR3 length: 15 residues. With 4 bases removed from V and 4 bases from J, the gap between germline ends came to 16 bases. Filled out from reference TRBV28 and TRBJ1-1, the complete variable domain reads DVKVTQSSRYLVKRTGEKVFLECVQDMDHENMFWYRQDPGLGLRLIYFSYDVKMKEKGDIPEGYSVSREKKERFSLILESASTNQTSMYLCASSSTPSPLTEAFFGQGTRLTVV.

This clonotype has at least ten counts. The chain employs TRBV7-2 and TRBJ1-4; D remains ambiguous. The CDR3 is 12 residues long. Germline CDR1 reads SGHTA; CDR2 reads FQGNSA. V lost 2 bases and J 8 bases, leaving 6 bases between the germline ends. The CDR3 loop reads CASSLNQEKLFF. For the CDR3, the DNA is TGTGCCAGCAGCTTAAATCAGGAAAAACTGTTTTTT.

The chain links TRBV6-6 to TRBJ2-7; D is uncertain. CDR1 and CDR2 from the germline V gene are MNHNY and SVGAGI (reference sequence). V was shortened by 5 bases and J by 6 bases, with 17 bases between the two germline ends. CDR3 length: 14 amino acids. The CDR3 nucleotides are TGTGCCAGCAGTCATGGCACAGCCCTGGTCGAGCAGTACTTC. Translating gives CASSHGTALVEQYF.